Shown below are 3 T cell receptor beta chains from a single sample sequenced in a study of shared clonotypes between healthy human individuals. Profiling relied on immunoSEQ multiplex PCR, and the TCRdb table lists in-frame clones only, not all of them. The sample records 2 million to 2.5 million clones, 90% to 96% being singletons. The specimen was naive CD4+ T cells sorted from blood. Described subset: CD45RA+ positively selected. These receptors were obtained from a man aged 18 to 30 in good health.

The chain recombines TRBV5-6 with TRBJ2-5; weak D call: TRBD1 (6 bases). There are 15 residues in the CDR3. Trimming took 4 bases from V and 2 from J, leaving 15 bases between them. Germline loops: CDR1 SGHDT, CDR2 YYEEEE. The CDR3 bases are TGTGCCAGCAGCCGCGACTGGACAGTACAAGAGACCCAGTACTTC. Translating it yields CASSRDWTVQETQYF.

V usage is TRBV10-2 and J usage is TRBJ2-7; 7 bases agree with TRBD1. Trimming took 0 bases from V and 3 from J; bases not matched to a gene: 11. The CDR3 has 17 amino acids. The germline CDR1 and CDR2 sequences are WSHSY and SAAADI. The CDR3 loop is CASSESVGQVNFYEQYF. CDR3 DNA sequence: TGCGCCAGCAGTGAGTCAGTTGGACAGGTCAACTTCTACGAGCAGTACTTC.

The chain uses TRBV18 and TRBJ1-6; D is ambiguous. Germline V gene data show CDR1 as KGHSH and CDR2 as LQKENI. The CDR3 has 15 amino acids. The V gene lost 1 base and the J gene lost 3 bases, with 7 bases spanning the gap. The CDR3 sequence is CASSPLPDYNSPLHF. The CDR3 DNA reads TGTGCCAGCTCACCACTCCCAGACTATAATTCACCCCTCCACTTT.